This T cell receptor (beta chain) derives from a study of blood T cell repertoires in COVID-19. TCRdb keeps only in-frame clones here, not all; method: immunoSEQ multiplex PCR. The sample includes 350,000 to 400,000 clones, 75% to 90% of them seen just once. The germline CDR1 and CDR2 sequences are MNHEY and SVGAGI. V was cut by 8 bases and J by 0 bases, with 13 bases left in between. The CDR3 sequence is 15 residues long. The receptor's source is a man between 18 and 35 years old who had recovered from COVID-19. Sequenced: PBMCs or T cells enriched from blood (not recorded which). The V call is TRBV6-5, the J call TRBJ2-2; perhaps TRBD1 as D (5 bases). Here the CDR3 DNA reads TGTGCCAGCCGACGAACAGGAACGAACACCGGGGAGCTGTTTTTT. The encoded protein is CASRRTGTNTGELFF.